One and the same sample provided the 12 T cell receptor beta chains below, sequenced in a study of identical twins. MiXCR was run by TCRdb on the 5' RACE reads, yielding one entry per CDR3 protein. The sample includes 1.5 million or so distinct CDR3 sequences, less than 40% of them seen just once. The sample comprised cord blood. The receptors were gathered from a newborn girl in good health.

The J gene is TRBJ1-1, the V gene TRBV20-1; D is ambiguous. Germline V lookup: CDR1 DFQATT, CDR2 SNEGSKA (reference sequence). This CDR3 is 15 amino acids long. V gave up 0 bases and J gave up 0 bases, with 11 bases separating them. CDR3 bases: TGCAGTGCTAGAGATACCCAAGCCATGAACACTGAAGCTTTCTTT. It codes for CSARDTQAMNTEAFF.

The chain is built from TRBV2 and TRBJ1-1; possible D gene TRBD1, 6 bases. Trimming left V 6 bases short and J 4 bases short, with 15 bases between. Germline CDR1 SNHLY, CDR2 FYNNEI. The CDR3 is 14 residues long. The CDR3 DNA reads TGTGCCAGCAGGGGGGCTAGAGGTGTCACTGAAGCTTTCTTT. Amino acid sequence: CASRGARGVTEAFF. The full variable domain, its missing parts supplied by reference TRBV2 and TRBJ1-1, is EPEVTQTPSHQVTQMGQEVILRCVPISNHLYFYWYRQILGQKVEFLVSFYNNEISEKSEIFDDQFSVERPDGSNFTLKIRSTKLEDSAMYFCASRGARGVTEAFFGQGTRLTVV.

The chain recombines TRBV29-1 with TRBJ2-7; D not resolved. From germline, CDR1 is SQVTM and CDR2 ANQGSEA. Trimming took off 1 base at V and 3 bases at J, with 10 bases between the two ends. The CDR3 has 13 residues. The DNA for the CDR3 is TGCAGCGTTGAAGCTGCTCCAGGCTACGAGCAGTACTTC. Protein: CSVEAAPGYEQYF.

The J gene is TRBJ2-1, the V gene TRBV20-1, with 9 bases that match TRBD2. The J call is doubtful: the DNA matches TRBJ2-7 better. The length of the CDR3 is 15 residues. Germline CDR1 and CDR2: DFQATT and SNEGSKA (reference sequence). As DNA, the CDR3 is TGCAGTGCTAGAGGATGGACTAGCGCCTACAATGAGCAGTACTTC. Its protein product is CSARGWTSAYNEQYF.

The V gene is TRBV3-1, the J gene TRBJ2-1; D is undetermined. This CDR3 spans 13 amino acids. V lost 4 bases and J lost 5, with 9 bases in between. Looked up from germline, CDR1 is LGHDT and CDR2 is YNNKEL (reference sequence). CDR3 region: CASSRLTNNEQFF. The CDR3 region has the DNA TGTGCCAGCAGCCGACTGACCAACAATGAGCAGTTCTTC.

This chain joins TRBV7-2 and TRBJ2-1; D call uncertain. V lost 5 bases to trimming and J lost 10 bases, with 9 bases between them. The CDR3 spans 11 residues. Per the germline V gene, CDR1 is SGHTA and CDR2 is FQGNSA. The CDR3 protein is CASSALYEQFF. The CDR3 nucleotides read TGTGCCAGCAGCGCACTTTACGAGCAGTTCTTC. Looking up the rest from reference TRBV7-2 and TRBJ2-1 gives the full variable domain: GAGVSQSPSNKVTEKGKDVELRCDPISGHTALYWYRQSLGQGLEFLIYFQGNSAPDKSGLPSDRFSAERTGGSVSTLTIQRTQQEDSAVYLCASSALYEQFFGPGTRLTVL.

The chain carries TRBV13 and TRBJ1-1, with D possibly TRBD1 on 5 matching bases. The CDR3 spans 14 residues. With 5 bases removed from V and 6 bases from J, the gap between germline ends came to 16 bases. The germline V gene encodes CDR1 PRHDT and CDR2 FYEKMQ (reference sequence). The CDR3, as DNA: TGTGCCAGCAGCCCCAGCCCCGGGGCGCCTGAAGCTTTCTTT. Protein sequence: CASSPSPGAPEAFF.

This clonotype showed up just once. The gene calls are TRBV12-3 or TRBV12-4 and TRBJ2-2; unclear D gene. The V end was cut by 6 bases, the J end by 1 base, with 15 bases between. The CDR3 is made up of 16 amino acids. CDR3 sequence reads: CASSPRPRGNTGELFF. The CDR3 DNA follows: TGTGCCAGCAGCCCACGGCCTAGAGGGAACACCGGGGAGCTGTTTTTT.

This clonotype showed up just a few times. The V and J genes are TRBV29-1 and TRBJ1-2; D might be TRBD1 (5 bases). This CDR3 comprises 13 residues. V was trimmed by 3 bases and J by 4 bases, leaving 12 bases between them. The germline V gene has CDR1 SQVTM and CDR2 ANQGSEA. CDR3 loop: CSVDRGRSYGYTF. DNA of the CDR3: TGCAGCGTTGATCGGGGACGGTCCTATGGCTACACCTTC.

The rearrangement joins TRBV29-1 to TRBJ2-1, with D possibly being TRBD1 or TRBD2 (5 bases each). The CDR3 has 13 amino acids. CDR1 SQVTM and CDR2 ANQGSEA come from the germline V gene. The ends were cut back, 7 bases at V and 6 bases at J, with 16 bases in the middle. In nucleotides, the CDR3 is TGCAGCGGACGGACGGGTGGGGGCAATGAGCAGTTCTTC. It codes for CSGRTGGGNEQFF.

This clonotype showed up just a few times. The chain links TRBV4-1 to TRBJ1-1; no definite D call. Trimming took 1 base from V and 2 from J, leaving 14 bases between them. Germline CDR1 is MGHRA and CDR2 is YSYEKL. The CDR3 is 16 residues long. The DNA of the CDR3 is TGCGCCAGCAGCCAAGTTTCGGGTGTCGCTAACACTGAAGCTTTCTTT. It codes for CASSQVSGVANTEAFF.

This clonotype occurred a few times. This sequence joins TRBV28 and TRBJ1-5, with 7 positions matching TRBD1. There are 15 residues in the CDR3. V dropped 5 bases and J dropped 3; count of bases not matched to a gene: 7. Germline V CDR1 and CDR2: MDHEN, SYDVKM. In DNA form, the CDR3 reads TGTGCCAGCAGTCCCCCCGGACAGGTCAATCAGCCCCAGCATTTT. It specifies CASSPPGQVNQPQHF.